This entry lists 29 T cell receptor beta chains sequenced from one sample in a study of post-analysis software for immune sequencing data. Whole-study findings and limits: Controls had lower frequencies than patients of roughly five TRBV segments, which included TRBV5-6, TRBV5-1 and TRBV20-1.

Included in the TCR beta cDNA libraries were unique molecular identifiers. MiXCR, applied by TCRdb to the PCR reads, yields one record per CDR3 protein. The sample lists 380,000 or so distinct CDR3 sequences; around 37% were seen once. Their recognized antigens are unknown. Material: blood. These receptors were collected from a girl aged 5 to 17 with multiple sclerosis.

This clonotype was counted a single time. V is TRBV7-2 and J is TRBJ2-3, with 12 bases matching TRBD2. V lost 2 bases to trimming and J lost 13 bases; unmatched junction nucleotides: 10. CDR1 and CDR2 from the germline V gene are SGHTA and FQGNSA. CDR3 length: 15 residues. CDR3 DNA sequence: TGTGCCAGCAGCTTAAAAGGGGCTAGCGGGGGGGAGGAGTATTTT. This codes for CASSLKGASGGEEYF.

This chain uses TRBV6-1 with TRBJ2-3; D remains unclear. The CDR3 consists of 15 residues. V was cut by 3 bases and J by 3 bases, with 13 bases left in between. CDR1 is MNHNS, CDR2 SASEGT, per germline. CDR3 region: CASSDGVAPTDTQYF. Written as DNA, the CDR3 is TGTGCCAGCAGTGATGGAGTAGCCCCGACAGATACGCAGTATTTT.

This clonotype was picked up one time. The chain combines TRBV29-1 with TRBJ1-5; D may be TRBD1 (5 bases). Between the trimmed V and J ends, which lost 4 bases and 6 bases, there was a span of 13 bases. Per the germline V gene, CDR1 is SQVTM and CDR2 is ANQGSEA. This CDR3 has 13 amino acids. The CDR3 sequence: CSVAGWEGQPQHF. The CDR3 nucleotides are TGCAGCGTTGCAGGGTGGGAGGGTCAGCCCCAGCATTTT.

The genes are TRBV18 and TRBJ1-4, with a weak D call TRBD1 (6 bases). The CDR3 has 17 amino acids. Trimming took off 1 base at V and 0 bases at J, with 12 bases between the two ends. Looked up from germline, CDR1 is KGHSH and CDR2 is LQKENI. The CDR3: CASSPLQGFATNEKLFF. The CDR3 DNA is TGTGCCAGCTCACCACTACAGGGTTTTGCAACTAATGAAAAACTGTTTTTT.

In this sample, this clonotype turned up a few times. V usage is TRBV10-1 and J usage is TRBJ2-1; 9 nucleotides agree with TRBD2. The CDR3 length is 18 residues. Looked up from germline, CDR1 is WNHNN and CDR2 is SYGVQD (reference sequence). V trimming: 2 bases; J trimming: 0 bases; junction bases outside the gene matches: 8. The DNA for the CDR3 is TGCGCCAGCAGTGAGAGGGGTCTAGCGGGGCCCTCCTACAATGAGCAGTTCTTC. It encodes CASSERGLAGPSYNEQFF.

The chain is built from TRBV27 and TRBJ2-7; D is undetermined. V shed 5 bases and J shed 0 bases, with 14 bases lying between them. The germline CDR1 and CDR2 sequences are MNHEY and SMNVEV (reference sequence). CDR3 length: 15 residues. The CDR3: CASSPYPGASYEQYF. The CDR3 DNA is TGTGCCAGCAGTCCATACCCGGGTGCCTCCTACGAGCAGTACTTC.

This clonotype was observed once. This chain joins TRBV4-2 and TRBJ2-4; 10 positions agree with TRBD2. The J call may be faulty, since TRBJ2-7 better matches the DNA end. The germline CDR1 and CDR2 sequences are LGHNA and YNFKEQ. This CDR3 spans 15 amino acids. The CDR3 region has the DNA TGTGCCAGCAGCCAAGAAGTAGCGGGGGGCTACGAGCAGTACTTC. Residues: CASSQEVAGGYEQYF.

This clonotype was seen only a few times. The junction and the germline gene differ at one end; a read error may be behind it. The chain couples TRBV6-2 or TRBV6-3 to TRBJ2-2; D is possibly TRBD2 (6 bases). CDR3 size: 14 residues. Germline lookup yields CDR1 MNHEY and CDR2 SVGEGT. This CDR3 is CASSKDYSTGELFF. The CDR3 DNA follows: TGTGCCAGCAGCAAGGACTATTCCACCGGGGAACTGTTTTTT.

This clonotype was seen a few times. This rearrangement joins TRBV6-2 or TRBV6-3 to TRBJ2-7; TRBD2 agrees at 10 bases. The germline CDR1 and CDR2 sequences are MNHEY and SVGEGT. There are 17 residues in the CDR3. Trimming removed 4 bases from V and 0 bases from J; junction bases left unmatched: 9. The CDR3 sequence is CASSSKLAGARSYEQYF. CDR3 coding DNA: TGTGCCAGCAGTTCTAAGCTAGCGGGGGCTCGCTCCTACGAGCAGTACTTC.

The chain combines TRBV5-1 with TRBJ1-4, with D possibly being TRBD1 (5 bases). This CDR3 contains 15 residues. V lost 0 bases, J lost 2 bases, and 8 bases lay in between. The germline V gene has CDR1 SGHRS and CDR2 YFSETQ. CDR3 region: CASSLEHRTNEKLFF. The CDR3 DNA is TGCGCCAGCAGCTTGGAACACAGGACTAATGAAAAACTGTTTTTT.

The V call is TRBV6-6, the J call TRBJ2-4; 14 bases align to TRBD2. The J call is uncertain, as TRBJ2-5 better fits the DNA end. This CDR3 has 16 amino acids. The V gene's germline CDR1 is MNHNY and CDR2 SVGAGI (reference sequence). CDR3: CASSYGLAGGKETQYF. The DNA for the CDR3 is TGTGCCAGCAGTTACGGACTAGCGGGGGGTAAAGAGACCCAGTACTTC.

About this clonotype: Compared with germline, one end of the junction differs, possibly owing to a read error. DNA for the CDR3: TGTGTCAGCAGCGTAGAGGGGGCAAGTAATGAGCAGTTCTTC. This sequence encodes CVSSVEGASNEQFF. The rearrangement links TRBV9 to TRBJ2-1, with 7 bases that match TRBD1. The CDR3 spans 14 residues. Germline V CDR1 and CDR2: SGDLS, YYNGEE.

The rearrangement uses TRBV12-3 or TRBV12-4 and TRBJ2-7, with TRBD2 identical over 8 bases. The J segment lost 0 bases and the V segment lost 6 bases, leaving 7 bases of the junction unmatched. The CDR3 extends over 15 amino acids. CDR3 in DNA: TGTGCCAGCAGCATAGCGGGGAGGCTCTCCTACGAGCAGTACTTC. This encodes CASSIAGRLSYEQYF.

V usage is TRBV4-1 and J usage is TRBJ2-2; no definite D call. The length of the CDR3 is 12 residues. Trimming removed 3 bases at V and 6 bases at J, with 5 bases between. Per the germline V gene, CDR1 is MGHRA and CDR2 is YSYEKL. The CDR3 protein is CASSHSPGELFF. The CDR3, as DNA: TGCGCCAGCAGCCATTCTCCCGGGGAGCTGTTTTTT.

The J gene is TRBJ2-1, the V gene TRBV10-3; 10 bases map to TRBD2. The CDR3 runs 14 residues. Losses at the gene ends were 5 bases for V and 6 bases for J; bases not matched to a gene: 4. Germline assignment: CDR1 ENHRY and CDR2 SYGVKD. The CDR3 reads CAISPGLASNEQFF. DNA for the CDR3: TGTGCCATCAGTCCGGGACTAGCGAGCAATGAGCAGTTCTTC.

The chain carries TRBV12-3 or TRBV12-4 and TRBJ2-1, with D possibly being TRBD2 (6 bases). Deletions cut 3 bases from V and 7 bases from J, with 13 bases between. The CDR3 consists of 14 residues. The CDR3 reads CASSFSHGGNEQFF. CDR3 coding DNA: TGTGCCAGCAGTTTTTCTCACGGGGGAAATGAGCAGTTCTTC.

The chain is built from TRBV6-1 and TRBJ2-3; D is possibly TRBD2 (6 bases). V lost 2 bases to trimming and J lost 5 bases, with 11 bases between them. In germline, CDR1 is MNHNS, CDR2 SASEGT. The CDR3 loop spans 14 amino acids. CDR3 sequence: CASSELGTLDTQYF. In nucleotides, the CDR3 is TGTGCCAGCAGTGAACTCGGGACTCTAGATACGCAGTATTTT.

CDR3 coding DNA: TGTGCCAGCAGCTTAGTGGGGGTAAGCAATCAGCCCCAGCATTTT. Residues: CASSLVGVSNQPQHF. The chain recombines TRBV7-9 with TRBJ1-5; the D gene is possibly TRBD1 (5 bases). This CDR3 has 15 residues. Germline V CDR1 and CDR2: SEHNR, FQNEAQ (reference sequence). V was cut by 1 base and J by 1 base, with 8 bases left in between.

This clonotype was seen only a few times. J is TRBJ2-1 and V is TRBV4-1; D not certain. Between the trimmed V and J ends, which lost 1 base and 6 bases, there was a span of 7 bases. Germline loops: CDR1 MGHRA, CDR2 YSYEKL. The CDR3 loop spans 13 amino acids. The CDR3 loop is CASSQGPSNEQFF. CDR3 DNA sequence: TGCGCCAGCAGCCAAGGCCCGAGCAATGAGCAGTTCTTC.

The chain employs TRBV20-1 and TRBJ2-1, with TRBD2 matching 11 bases. This CDR3 contains 16 residues. V shed 2 bases and J 4 bases; nucleotides not matched to a gene: 7. CDR1 DFQATT and CDR2 SNEGSKA come from the germline V gene (reference sequence). Here the CDR3 reads CSARSPLAGGYNEQFF. DNA of the CDR3: TGCAGTGCTAGATCCCCTCTAGCGGGGGGTTACAATGAGCAGTTCTTC.

This clonotype has more than one count but fewer than ten. The chain combines TRBV5-1 with TRBJ1-2; 9 positions match TRBD1. From germline, CDR1 is SGHRS and CDR2 YFSETQ. Trimming at V came to 0 bases and at J to 7 bases, leaving 7 bases not matched to a gene. This CDR3 comprises 15 residues. The CDR3 region has the DNA TGCGCCAGCAGCTTGGAGACCGGGACAGGGACTGGCTACACCTTC. This codes for CASSLETGTGTGYTF.

The table lists this clonotype with a few counts. CDR3 protein: CSASSQLNEQFF. The CDR3, as DNA: TGCAGTGCTAGCTCCCAGCTCAATGAGCAGTTCTTC. The rearrangement joins TRBV20-1 to TRBJ2-1; D is ambiguous. The CDR3 totals 12 residues. Germline CDR1 and CDR2: DFQATT and SNEGSKA (reference sequence). V lost 3 bases, J lost 6 bases, and 9 bases lay in between.

V gene TRBV4-1 combines with J gene TRBJ2-3, with TRBD2 matching over 12 bases. This CDR3 is 17 amino acids long. Germline CDR1 reads MGHRA; CDR2 reads YSYEKL. V shed 0 bases and J 7 bases; nucleotides not matched to a gene: 8. The CDR3 DNA follows: TGCGCCAGCAGCCAAGAGACTAGCGGGGGACACCGGTATACGCAGTATTTT. Its translation: CASSQETSGGHRYTQYF.

This CDR3 is CASSLAGPETQYF. In nucleotides, the CDR3 is TGTGCCAGCAGCTTAGCGGGTCCGGAGACCCAGTACTTC. J is TRBJ2-7 and V is TRBV7-9; D not certain. The J call may be in error: the DNA end matches TRBJ2-5 better. Per germline, CDR1 SEHNR and CDR2 FQNEAQ (reference sequence). CDR3 size: 13 residues.

The chain joins TRBV7-3 to TRBJ1-1, with 8 positions matching TRBD1. V was clipped by 5 bases and J by 3 bases; unmatched bases: 11. This CDR3 has 16 amino acids. The germline gives CDR1 SGHTA, CDR2 FQGTGA. Here the CDR3 reads CASSPTGGGWDTEAFF. CDR3 DNA sequence: TGTGCCAGCAGCCCAACAGGGGGGGGTTGGGACACTGAAGCTTTCTTT. The whole variable domain, remainder taken from reference TRBV7-3 and TRBJ1-1, is GAGVSQTPSNKVTEKGKYVELRCDPISGHTALYWYRQSLGQGPEFLIYFQGTGAADDSGLPNDRFFAVRPEGSVSTLKIQRTERGDSAVYLCASSPTGGGWDTEAFFGQGTRLTVV.

This clonotype was counted between two and nine times. V and J are TRBV7-3 and TRBJ2-2, with D uncertain. V lost 5 bases, J lost 7 bases, and 11 bases lay in between. Per germline, CDR1 SGHTA and CDR2 FQGTGA. This CDR3 is built from 13 residues. This chain's CDR3 is CASSLVGGGELFF. In DNA form, the CDR3 reads TGTGCCAGCAGCCTGGTAGGCGGCGGGGAGCTGTTTTTT.

In its sample, this clonotype was seen a few times. The chain joins TRBV6-6 to TRBJ1-4; 9 nucleotides align to TRBD1. The CDR3 extends over 15 amino acids. Germline V gene lookup returns CDR1 MNHNY and CDR2 SVGAGI (reference sequence). V lost 5 bases to trimming and J lost 6 bases; unmatched junction nucleotides: 7. CDR3 bases: TGTGCCAGCAGTGGTACCGGGACAGGGTATGAAAAACTGTTTTTT. Amino acid sequence: CASSGTGTGYEKLFF.

This chain uses TRBV6-6 with TRBJ2-3; D possibly uses TRBD1 or TRBD2 (5 bases each). The CDR3 length is 15 residues. Trimming shortened V by 5 bases and J by 2 bases, and 14 bases separated the two germline ends. Germline CDR1 reads MNHNY; CDR2 reads SVGAGI (reference sequence). The CDR3 DNA is TGTGCCAGCAGTGGTGGGACGGTTGACACAGATACGCAGTATTTT. Translating gives CASSGGTVDTDTQYF.

This chain connects TRBV7-9 to TRBJ1-2; 8 bases fit TRBD1. The germline gives CDR1 SEHNR, CDR2 FQNEAQ (reference sequence). Trimming removed 5 bases from V and 2 bases from J; junction bases left unmatched: 7. The CDR3 runs to 15 residues. Here the CDR3 reads CASSPRTGSNYGYTF. The CDR3 DNA reads TGTGCCAGCAGCCCCCGGACAGGGTCGAACTATGGCTACACCTTC.